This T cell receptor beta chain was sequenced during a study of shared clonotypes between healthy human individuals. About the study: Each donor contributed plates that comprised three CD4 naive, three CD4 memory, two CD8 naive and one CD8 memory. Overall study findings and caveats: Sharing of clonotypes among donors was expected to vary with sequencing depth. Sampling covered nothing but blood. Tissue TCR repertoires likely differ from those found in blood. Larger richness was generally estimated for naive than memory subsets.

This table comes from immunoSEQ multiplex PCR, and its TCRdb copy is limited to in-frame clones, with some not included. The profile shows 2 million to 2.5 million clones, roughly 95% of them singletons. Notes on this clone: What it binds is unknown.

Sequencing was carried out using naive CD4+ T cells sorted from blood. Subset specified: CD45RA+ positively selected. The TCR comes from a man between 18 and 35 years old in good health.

The CDR3, as DNA: TGCGCCAGCAGCTTGAGTGAATCCTACGAGCAGTACTTC. It encodes CASSLSESYEQYF. This chain joins TRBV5-1 and TRBJ2-7; D gene ambiguous. The CDR3 spans 13 residues. The V gene lost 1 base and the J gene lost 1 base, with 6 bases spanning the gap. Germline CDR1 SGHRS, CDR2 YFSETQ.